A single T cell receptor (beta chain) is shown here with its context. The antigen is unknown. A much larger clone is a single base away; this may be a read error. The data belong to a study of T cells after yellow fever vaccination. 5'RACE template switching generated TCR cDNA, adding a universal primer site and UMIs. MiXCR was run by TCRdb on the 5' RACE reads, yielding one entry per CDR3 protein. Among 360,000 or so distinct CDR3 sequences listed, 11% were seen once. Looked up from germline, CDR1 is SGHRS and CDR2 is YFSETQ. This CDR3 has 15 residues. Overall study findings and caveats: One caveat is that FACS-sorted repertoires could contain abundant clonotypes contaminating from the bulk population. Re-detected after boosting: most primary clones, 96% of CD4 and 75% to 90% of CD8.

This specimen was PBMCs, taken on the day of the first yellow fever vaccination. The TCR sequence derives from a man between 18 and 35 years old who received the YFV17D yellow fever vaccine. The chain joins TRBV5-1 to TRBJ1-2; D remains unclear. The CDR3 here is CDSHREAGSFYGYTF. The CDR3 DNA reads as TGCGACAGCCACAGAGAAGCCGGGTCCTTCTATGGCTACACCTTC.